The following is a T cell receptor (beta chain) sequence with its context. Antigen specificity is unknown. Germline CDR1 and CDR2: SGHVS and FNYEAQ. The V and J ends lost 0 bases and 0 bases respectively, with 12 bases between them. The CDR3 sequence is 17 residues long. The record originates from a study of blood T cells in healthy people across ages. General study results and limits: For the donors, CMV status was unknown and possibly confounded expanded clonotype changes. Underestimates were what the diversity estimates from one million T cells were considered to be. Naive CD4+ cell counts and diversity both ran higher in long-lived than in aged donors.

Extraction yielded at least 6 micrograms of total RNA per sample. The use of a sample-barcoded 5' primer and a J-beta primer mix characterized a second PCR of roughly 7 to 11 cycles. MiXCR was run by TCRdb on the 5' RACE reads, yielding one entry per CDR3 protein. The sample consists of some 1.1 million distinct CDR3 sequences, more than 30% of them appearing once. This TCR was sampled from a man aged 18 to 30 in good health. Sequencing was carried out using blood. This chain links TRBV7-6 with TRBJ1-5; D unresolved. The CDR3 DNA sequence: TGTGCCAGCAGCTTAGCTGAGTACAGTTATAGCAATCAGCCCCAGCATTTT. Translation gives CASSLAEYSYSNQPQHF.